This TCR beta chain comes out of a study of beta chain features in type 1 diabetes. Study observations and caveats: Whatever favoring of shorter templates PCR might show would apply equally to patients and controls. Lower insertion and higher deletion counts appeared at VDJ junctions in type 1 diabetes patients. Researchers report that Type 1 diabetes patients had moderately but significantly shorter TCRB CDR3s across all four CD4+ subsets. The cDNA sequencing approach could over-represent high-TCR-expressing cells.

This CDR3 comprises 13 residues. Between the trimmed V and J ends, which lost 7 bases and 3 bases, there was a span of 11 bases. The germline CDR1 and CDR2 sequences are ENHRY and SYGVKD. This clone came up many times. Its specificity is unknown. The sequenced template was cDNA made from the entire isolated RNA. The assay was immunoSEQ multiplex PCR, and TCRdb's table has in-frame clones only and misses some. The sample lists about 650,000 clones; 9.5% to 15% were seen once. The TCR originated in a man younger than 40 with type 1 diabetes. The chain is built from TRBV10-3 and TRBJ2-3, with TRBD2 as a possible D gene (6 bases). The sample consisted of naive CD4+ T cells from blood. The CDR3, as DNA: TGTGCCATCACCGACGGGACTACAGATACGCAGTATTTT. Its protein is CAITDGTTDTQYF.